The 22 T cell receptor beta chains below all came from one sample that was sequenced in a study of cytomegalovirus exposure and HLA in healthy donors. The study ran its PCR with 60 Vbeta and 13 Jbeta primers. The table came from immunoSEQ multiplex PCR; TCRdb's copy has only in-frame clones and leaves some out. The sample records over 75,000 clones, approximately 88% being singletons. The material sequenced was PBMCs. These receptor sequences come from a woman aged 50 to 60 in good health and CMV-seronegative.

V and J are TRBV15 and TRBJ1-5, with TRBD1 identical over 8 bases. J was trimmed by 7 bases and V by 1 base; bases with no gene match: 6. Germline CDR1 is LNHNV and CDR2 is YYDKDF (reference sequence). The CDR3 has 15 residues. The CDR3 sequence is CATSRATQGAQPQHF. The CDR3 DNA sequence: TGTGCCACCAGCAGAGCAACTCAGGGGGCACAGCCCCAGCATTTT.

The chain combines TRBV5-5 with TRBJ2-3; 7 bases are shared with TRBD2. J lost 0 bases, V lost 6 bases, and 10 bases had no gene match. This CDR3 spans 16 amino acids. Germline assignment: CDR1 SGHKS and CDR2 YYEKEE (reference sequence). CDR3 residues: CASISGAGISTDTQYF. The CDR3 nucleotides are TGTGCCAGCATATCAGGAGCGGGGATCAGCACAGATACGCAGTATTTT.

With regard to this clone: The final CDR3 position lacks the conserved phenylalanine or tryptophan, pointing to a likely read error. V and J are TRBV6-1 and TRBJ1-5; 8 positions match TRBD1. V dropped 7 bases and J dropped 7; count of bases not matched to a gene: 9. This CDR3 spans 14 amino acids. The germline CDR1 and CDR2 sequences are MNHNS and SASEGT. CDR3 DNA: TGTGCCAGCAAAGGGCAGGGGGCAGGGCAGCCCCAGCATCTT. This gives the protein CASKGQGAGQPQHL.

This clone appeared once. This chain joins TRBV2 and TRBJ2-2, with D possibly being TRBD1 (5 bases). The CDR3 runs to 13 residues. V was pared by 7 bases and J by 4 bases, with 10 bases between. Germline-derived CDR1 and CDR2 are SNHLY and FYNNEI. CDR3 sequence reads: CASTGRATGELFF. Here the CDR3 DNA reads TGTGCCAGCACCGGCAGGGCCACCGGGGAGCTGTTTTTT.

The gene calls are TRBV5-4 and TRBJ2-1; 7 nucleotides agree with TRBD2. Trimming cost V 5 bases and J 8 bases; bases outside gene matches: 13. The CDR3 runs to 15 residues. Germline CDR1 and CDR2: SGHNT and YYREEE (reference sequence). This chain's CDR3 is CASRPWGGPSDEQFF. CDR3 sequence (DNA): TGTGCCAGCAGACCCTGGGGAGGGCCTTCTGATGAGCAGTTCTTC. Full variable domain (remainder filled in from reference TRBV5-4 and TRBJ2-1): ETGVTQSPTHLIKTRGQQVTLRCSSQSGHNTVSWYQQALGQGPQFIFQYYREEENGRGNFPPRFSGLQFPNYSSELNVNALELDDSALYLCASRPWGGPSDEQFFGPGTRLTVL.

This clone has a single count. The V and J genes are TRBV2 and TRBJ2-5; maybe TRBD2 (5 bases). With the DNA end fitting TRBJ2-7 better, the J assignment may be wrong. The V gene's germline CDR1 is SNHLY and CDR2 FYNNEI. The CDR3 consists of 15 residues. The CDR3 nucleotides read TGTGCCAGCAGCATCCGGGCCTCGGGCGAGGGCGAGCAGTACTTC. Residues: CASSIRASGEGEQYF.

V is TRBV2 and J is TRBJ2-6; 11 positions agree with TRBD1. This CDR3 has 18 residues. Germline trimming cut 3 bases from V and 0 bases from J; bases unmatched to any gene: 4. CDR1 and CDR2 (germline): SNHLY, FYNNEI. The CDR3 is CASSEDRGPLSGANVLTF. The CDR3 nucleotides read TGTGCCAGCAGTGAGGACAGGGGGCCCCTCTCTGGGGCCAACGTCCTGACTTTC.

The chain joins TRBV28 to TRBJ2-6; possible D gene TRBD2, 6 bases. Deletions cut 3 bases from V and 11 bases from J, with 17 bases between. The CDR3 has 15 amino acids. CDR1 is MDHEN and CDR2 is SYDVKM in the germline V gene. CDR3: CASSFGGSGGDVLTF. DNA for the CDR3: TGTGCCAGCAGTTTTGGGGGGTCTGGTGGAGACGTCCTGACTTTC.

The rearrangement links TRBV27 to TRBJ1-5; perhaps TRBD1 as D (5 bases). Germline CDR1 is MNHEY and CDR2 is SMNVEV (reference sequence). Trimming took 6 bases from V and 3 from J, leaving 12 bases between them. The CDR3 has 14 amino acids. The CDR3 region is CASRGGGANQPQHF. The CDR3, as DNA: TGTGCCAGCAGGGGGGGAGGGGCCAATCAGCCCCAGCATTTT.

CDR3 nucleotide sequence: TGTGCCAGCAGCTTAAAAGCCTCTGGGGCCAACGTCCTGACTTTC. This codes for CASSLKASGANVLTF. The chain carries TRBV7-9 and TRBJ2-6; unclear D gene. The germline V gene has CDR1 SEHNR and CDR2 FQNEAQ (reference sequence). The V end was cut by 2 bases, the J end by 0 bases, with 5 bases between. The CDR3 length is 15 residues.

This clone was observed a handful of times. This chain joins TRBV4-2 and TRBJ2-1; TRBD2 matches at 8 bases. This CDR3 is built from 16 residues. Germline CDR1 reads LGHNA; CDR2 reads YNFKEQ. The ends lost 0 bases at V and 6 bases at J; junction bases unmatched: 7. CDR3 nucleotide sequence: TGTGCCAGCAGCCAAGATAAACGGGAGGGAGGCAATGAGCAGTTCTTC. Protein sequence: CASSQDKREGGNEQFF.

The chain combines TRBV2 with TRBJ1-1, with D hard to call. The germline V gene has CDR1 SNHLY and CDR2 FYNNEI. The CDR3 consists of 14 residues. V was pared by 9 bases and J by 4 bases, with 18 bases between. The CDR3 region has the DNA TGTGCCAGTCGTGTTCAGGTTCTTAGCACTGAAGCTTTCTTT. This sequence encodes CASRVQVLSTEAFF.

The rearrangement uses TRBV6-6 and TRBJ1-1; D unclear. The CDR3 has 11 amino acids. From germline, CDR1 is MNHNY and CDR2 SVGAGI (reference sequence). Trimming shortened V by 6 bases and J by 8 bases, and 10 bases separated the two germline ends. CDR3 DNA: TGTGCCAGCAGCTCGGTTATAGAAGCTTTCTTT. This codes for CASSSVIEAFF.

This clone was seen only a few times. In DNA form, the CDR3 reads TGTGCCAGCAGCTCCCACTCCCCAAGCGGGGTAACAGATACGCAGTATTTT. This codes for CASSSHSPSGVTDTQYF. The chain carries TRBV4-2 and TRBJ2-3; 7 bases line up with TRBD2. CDR1 and CDR2 from the germline V gene are LGHNA and YNFKEQ. The ends lost 5 bases at V and 3 bases at J; junction bases unmatched: 14. CDR3 length: 17 amino acids.

The chain is built from TRBV25-1 and TRBJ2-7, with 9 bases lining up with TRBD2. The CDR3 loop spans 16 amino acids. The V segment lost 3 bases and the J segment 2 bases; nucleotides outside the gene matches: 8. Germline CDR1 is MGHDK and CDR2 is SYGVNS. The CDR3 loop reads CASSDPFAGGTYEQYF. The DNA of the CDR3 is TGTGCCAGCAGTGATCCTTTTGCGGGAGGGACCTACGAGCAGTACTTC.

V gene TRBV7-2 combines with J gene TRBJ2-2; TRBD2 matches at 7 bases. Germline V gene data show CDR1 as SGHTA and CDR2 as FQGNSA. The CDR3 contains 15 residues. Trimming cost V 0 bases and J 8 bases; bases outside gene matches: 6. The CDR3 spells CASSLARTSPGELFF. CDR3 coding DNA: TGTGCCAGCAGCTTAGCCCGGACTAGTCCTGGGGAGCTGTTTTTT. The full variable domain, in which reference TRBV7-2 and TRBJ2-2 provide the parts outside the CDR3, is GAGVSQSPSNKVTEKGKDVELRCDPISGHTALYWYRQSLGQGLEFLIYFQGNSAPDKSGLPSDRFSAERTGGSVSTLTIQRTQQEDSAVYLCASSLARTSPGELFFGEGSRLTVL.

V usage is TRBV6-5 and J usage is TRBJ1-5, with 8 bases identical to TRBD1. From germline, CDR1 is MNHEY and CDR2 SVGAGI. Trimming removed 4 bases from V and 7 bases from J; junction bases left unmatched: 6. This CDR3 spans 14 amino acids. The DNA for the CDR3 is TGTGCCAGCAGTTCAGCAGGGGGCGGGCAGCCCCAGCATTTT. The encoded protein is CASSSAGGGQPQHF.

The J gene is TRBJ1-2, the V gene TRBV7-2, with 12 bases fitting TRBD1. Germline CDR1 SGHTA, CDR2 FQGNSA. This CDR3 is 14 amino acids long. The trim removed 4 bases at V and 6 bases at J, leaving 3 bases unmatched. This chain's CDR3 is CASSSGQGANGYTF. CDR3 nucleotide sequence: TGTGCCAGCAGCTCGGGACAGGGGGCGAATGGCTACACCTTC.

J is TRBJ1-1 and V is TRBV4-2; 12 bases fit TRBD1. The trim removed 3 bases at V and 2 bases at J, leaving 7 bases unmatched. The germline gives CDR1 LGHNA, CDR2 YNFKEQ. The CDR3 loop spans 17 amino acids. The chain's CDR3 is CASSQPGQGALNTEAFF. In DNA, the CDR3 is TGTGCCAGCAGCCAGCCGGGACAGGGGGCTTTAAACACTGAAGCTTTCTTT.

This clone has a handful of counts. The chain links TRBV29-1 to TRBJ2-3; 8 bases are shared with TRBD2. The V segment lost 7 bases and the J segment 0 bases; nucleotides outside the gene matches: 12. Per germline, CDR1 SQVTM and CDR2 ANQGSEA. The CDR3 totals 16 residues. CDR3 loop: CSASGSLFSSTDTQYF. The CDR3 nucleotides are TGCAGCGCGAGCGGGAGCCTCTTTAGTAGCACAGATACGCAGTATTTT.

The chain joins TRBV27 to TRBJ2-5, with 8 nucleotides matching TRBD1. In germline, CDR1 is MNHEY, CDR2 SMNVEV (reference sequence). J lost 5 bases, V lost 5 bases, and 7 bases had no gene match. The CDR3 runs to 14 residues. This CDR3 is CASSLLRQGETQYF. The DNA of the CDR3 is TGTGCCAGCAGTCTGTTAAGACAGGGGGAGACCCAGTACTTC.

V gene TRBV6-1 combines with J gene TRBJ1-4; D gene ambiguous. This CDR3 spans 14 amino acids. The germline V gene encodes CDR1 MNHNS and CDR2 SASEGT. V shed 5 bases and J shed 0 bases, with 7 bases lying between them. The CDR3 nucleotides are TGTGCCAGCAGTATCGGGGCAACTAATGAAAAACTGTTTTTT. Translating gives CASSIGATNEKLFF.